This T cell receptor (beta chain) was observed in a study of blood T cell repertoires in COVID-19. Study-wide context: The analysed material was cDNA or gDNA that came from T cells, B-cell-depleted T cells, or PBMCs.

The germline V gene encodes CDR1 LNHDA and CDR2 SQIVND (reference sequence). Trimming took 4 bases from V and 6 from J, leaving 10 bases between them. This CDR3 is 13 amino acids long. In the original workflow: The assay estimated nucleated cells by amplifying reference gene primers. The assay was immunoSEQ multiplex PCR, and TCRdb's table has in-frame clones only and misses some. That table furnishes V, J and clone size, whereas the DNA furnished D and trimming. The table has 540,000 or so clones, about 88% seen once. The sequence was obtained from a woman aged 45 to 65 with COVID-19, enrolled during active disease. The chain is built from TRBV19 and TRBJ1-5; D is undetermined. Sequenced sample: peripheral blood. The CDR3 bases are TGTGCCAGTAGTACTGGGCTCGGTCAGCCCCAGCATTTT. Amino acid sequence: CASSTGLGQPQHF.